The T cell receptor beta chain described here comes from a study of response to subunit inactivated influenza vaccine. The study's findings and limits: Authors suggested that a seasonal influenza vaccination recruits few new T cells each time.

In this sample, this clonotype turned up a few times. Its antigen remains unknown. Germline V gene lookup returns CDR1 MNHNS and CDR2 SASEGT. The length of the CDR3 is 16 residues. Trimming cost V 7 bases and J 4 bases; bases outside gene matches: 11. One entry per CDR3 protein results from TCRdb running MiXCR on the RT-PCR reads. This table has about 520,000 distinct CDR3 sequences, approximately 7.3% appearing once. The V gene is TRBV6-1, the J gene TRBJ2-2, with 8 bases that match TRBD2. Material: PBMCs from blood, obtained about 24 months after vaccination. The receptor's source is a man between 50 and 75 years old who received an inactivated influenza vaccine. Here the CDR3 DNA reads TGTGCCAGCAACCCTCGGGGGGGCCCTGGCACCGGGGAGCTGTTTTTT. It translates to CASNPRGGPGTGELFF.